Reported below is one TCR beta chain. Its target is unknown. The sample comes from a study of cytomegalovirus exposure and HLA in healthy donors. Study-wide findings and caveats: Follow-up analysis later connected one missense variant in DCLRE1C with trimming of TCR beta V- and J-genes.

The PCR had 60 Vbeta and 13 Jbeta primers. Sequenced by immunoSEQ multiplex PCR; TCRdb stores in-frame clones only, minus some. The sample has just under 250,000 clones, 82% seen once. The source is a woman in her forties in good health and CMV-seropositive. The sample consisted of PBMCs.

The CDR3 nucleotides read TGTGCCAGCAGAAACCCCACAGGGGATAATTCACCCCTCCACTTT. It encodes CASRNPTGDNSPLHF. The V and J genes are TRBV2 and TRBJ1-6, with 7 positions matching TRBD1. This CDR3 has 15 residues. The trim removed 6 bases at V and 5 bases at J, leaving 7 bases unmatched. Per germline, CDR1 SNHLY and CDR2 FYNNEI.